A single TCR beta chain is shown here with its context. What it binds is unknown. The data are from a study of cytomegalovirus exposure and HLA in healthy donors. Overall study context: The 95 to 150 validation repertoires were produced on the same platform as the approximately 620 repertoires of the first cohort. This was reported in a later analysis.

General study findings and limits: A list of approximately 160 TCR beta chains associated with cytomegalovirus was given. Confirmation was obtained in vitro that a few CMV-associated chains are specific for CMV antigens. The tendency of first-cohort TCR clusters to co-occur in the 120 or so validation repertoires was the finding of a later analysis.

The CDR3 length is 15 residues. Germline assignment: CDR1 SEHNR and CDR2 FQNEAQ (reference sequence). V lost 5 bases to trimming and J lost 8 bases, with 21 bases between them. Some clones are missing from TCRdb's copy, which holds only in-frame ones; the method was immunoSEQ multiplex PCR. The data hold roughly 100,000 clones, with about 95% observed a single time. Material: PBMCs. This sequence joins TRBV7-9 and TRBJ1-2; weak D call: TRBD1 (5 bases). The source is a woman aged 18-29 years in good health and CMV-seronegative. The CDR3 DNA reads TGTGCCAGCAGCCCCACCGGGACTGCAAAGGGGGGCTACACCTTC. It is translated as CASSPTGTAKGGYTF.